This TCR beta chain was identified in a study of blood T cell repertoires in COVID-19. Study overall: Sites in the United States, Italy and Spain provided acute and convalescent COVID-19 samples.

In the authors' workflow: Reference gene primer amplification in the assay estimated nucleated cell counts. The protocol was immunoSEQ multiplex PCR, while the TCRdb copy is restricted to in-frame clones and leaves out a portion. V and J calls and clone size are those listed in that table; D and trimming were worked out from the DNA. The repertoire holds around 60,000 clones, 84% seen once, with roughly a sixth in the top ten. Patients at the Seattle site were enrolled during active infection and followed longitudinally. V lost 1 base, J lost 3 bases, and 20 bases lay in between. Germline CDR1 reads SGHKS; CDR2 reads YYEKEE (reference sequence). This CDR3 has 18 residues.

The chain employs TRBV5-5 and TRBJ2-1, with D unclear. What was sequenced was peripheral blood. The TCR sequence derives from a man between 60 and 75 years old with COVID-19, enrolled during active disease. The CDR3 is CASSLREVPSNLYNEQFF. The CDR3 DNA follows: TGTGCCAGCAGCTTGAGAGAAGTCCCATCGAACCTCTACAATGAGCAGTTCTTC.